The rows below give T cell receptor beta chains drawn from one sample of a study of cytomegalovirus exposure and HLA in healthy donors. TCRdb's table, derived via immunoSEQ multiplex PCR, lists solely in-frame clones and lacks some. The sample yields about 130,000 clones, about 84% seen once. Sample: PBMCs. These receptors originate from a man aged 40-49 years in good health and CMV-seronegative. CDR3s include the opening cysteine and the closing phenylalanine or tryptophan. Fields, in order: CDR3 length, J gene, V gene, D gene, clone size, CDR3 protein, CDR3 DNA. A D gene is named only where the DNA matches it firmly. Clone size, where shown, is once, few, many, or a class for clones that have expanded.

13,TRBJ1-1,TRBV6-5,NA,NA,CASTRDINTEAFF,TGTGCCAGCACCCGGGACATTAACACTGAAGCTTTCTTT
16,TRBJ1-6,TRBV19,NA,NA,CASSIGGQRNNSPLHF,TGTGCCAGTAGTATCGGGGGGCAGAGAAATAATTCACCCCTCCACTTT
14,TRBJ2-5,TRBV7-9,TRBD1,NA,CASSRTGVQETQYF,TGTGCCAGCAGCAGAACAGGGGTCCAAGAGACCCAGTACTTC
14,TRBJ2-7,TRBV11-3,TRBD1,NA,CASGPRDRGYEQYF,TGTGCCAGCGGGCCCCGGGACAGGGGTTACGAGCAGTACTTC
16,TRBJ2-2,TRBV5-1,TRBD2,once,CASSLLAGGNTGELFF,TGCGCCAGCAGCTTATTAGCGGGGGGGAACACCGGGGAGCTGTTTTTT
13,TRBJ2-7,TRBV21-1,NA,NA,CASSKRVIYEQYF,TGTGCCAGCAGCAAACGAGTTATCTACGAGCAGTACTTC
14,TRBJ2-1,TRBV19,TRBD2,NA,CASHNSGANNEQFF,TGTGCCAGCCACAATAGCGGGGCTAACAATGAGCAGTTCTTC
14,TRBJ1-6,TRBV27,NA,NA,CASTRASYNSPLHF,TGTGCCAGCACCAGGGCCTCCTATAATTCACCCCTCCACTTT
16,TRBJ2-1,TRBV6-4,TRBD1,NA,CASSVGQVSSYNEQFF,TGTGCCAGCAGTGTCGGACAGGTGAGCTCCTACAATGAGCAGTTCTTC
18,TRBJ2-1,TRBV7-9,TRBD1,once,CASSREGQGSQRLGEQFF,TGTGCCAGCAGCCGGGAGGGACAGGGGTCACAGAGGTTGGGTGAGCAGTTCTTC
13,TRBJ1-1,TRBV7-7,NA,NA,CASARQENTEAFF,TGTGCTAGCGCCCGACAGGAAAACACTGAAGCTTTCTTT
15,TRBJ2-7,TRBV7-2,NA,NA,CASSLTSRGEYEQYF,TGTGCCAGCAGCTTAACTAGCAGGGGGGAATACGAGCAGTACTTC
15,TRBJ2-7,TRBV5-1,TRBD1,NA,CASSLVGTGSNEQYF,TGCGCCAGCAGCTTGGTCGGGACAGGGAGTAACGAGCAGTACTTC
13,TRBJ1-1,TRBV28,NA,NA,CASSLSVNTEAFF,TGTGCCAGCAGTTTATCCGTGAACACTGAAGCTTTCTTT
14,TRBJ1-5,TRBV5-6,NA,few,CASSLSGSNQPQHF,TGTGCCAGCAGCTTGAGTGGCAGCAATCAGCCCCAGCATTTT
14,TRBJ1-2,TRBV10-3,TRBD1,NA,CATLRDRANYGYTF,TGTGCCACCCTCCGAGACAGGGCTAACTATGGCTACACCTTC
16,TRBJ1-1,TRBV18,NA,few,CASSPFTGELVTEAFF,TGTGCCAGCTCACCGTTTACGGGGGAATTGGTCACTGAAGCTTTCTTT
16,TRBJ1-2,TRBV9,NA,NA,CASSMSRGRGNYGYTF,TGTGCCAGCAGCATGAGTAGAGGGAGGGGAAACTATGGCTACACCTTC
14,TRBJ1-5,TRBV28,NA,NA,CASSLLTGVQPQHF,TGTGCCAGCAGTTTACTGACCGGGGTTCAGCCCCAGCATTTT
14,TRBJ1-1,TRBV6-4,NA,NA,CASSDSGSATEAFF,TGTGCCAGCAGTGACTCCGGGTCGGCCACTGAAGCTTTCTTT
12,TRBJ1-1,TRBV9,NA,NA,CASSPDSHEAFF,TGTGCCAGCAGCCCGGACAGCCATGAAGCTTTCTTT
13,TRBJ2-7,TRBV6-5,NA,NA,CASGDTRRYEQYF,TGTGCCAGCGGGGACACTAGACGCTACGAGCAGTACTTC
14,TRBJ2-2,TRBV6-5,TRBD1,NA,CASVGTANTGELFF,TGTGCCAGCGTCGGGACAGCGAACACCGGGGAGCTGTTTTTT
15,TRBJ1-3,TRBV5-1,TRBD1,NA,CASKGQQGNGNTIYF,TGCGCCAGCAAAGGGCAACAGGGGAATGGAAACACCATATATTTT
16,TRBJ1-3,TRBV25-1,NA,NA,CASSEFVSGFGNTIYF,TGTGCCAGCAGTGAATTTGTCAGCGGCTTTGGAAACACCATATATTTT
15,TRBJ2-3,TRBV5-4,TRBD2,NA,CASSLTSGGEDTQYF,TGTGCCAGCAGTCTTACTAGCGGGGGAGAAGATACGCAGTATTTT
16,TRBJ2-7,TRBV7-9,TRBD2,NA,CSSSPFQRGPSYEQYF,TGTTCCAGCAGCCCGTTTCAGCGGGGGCCCTCCTACGAGCAGTACTTC
16,TRBJ2-7,TRBV7-8,NA,NA,CASSSMARTRPYEQYF,TGTGCCAGCAGCTCCATGGCGAGGACTCGCCCCTACGAGCAGTACTTC
12,TRBJ2-1,TRBV6-1,NA,once,CASSEDSPMCFF,TGTGCCAGCAGTGAAGACAGCCCCATGTGTTTCTTC
12,TRBJ2-7,TRBV29-1,NA,NA,CSVEDRKYEQYF,TGCAGCGTTGAGGACAGAAAATACGAGCAGTACTTC
14,TRBJ1-3,TRBV4-3,NA,few,CASSQVGGLNTIYF,TGCGCCAGCAGCCAAGTCGGGGGGTTGAACACCATATATTTT
14,TRBJ1-6,TRBV28,TRBD1,few,CASGPGQGASPLHF,TGTGCCAGCGGTCCGGGACAGGGGGCGTCACCCCTCCACTTT
16,TRBJ2-2,TRBV7-3,TRBD2,few,CASSLKAGVNTGELFF,TGTGCCAGCAGCTTAAAGGCGGGGGTGAACACCGGGGAGCTGTTTTTT
16,TRBJ2-2,TRBV7-7,NA,once,CASSPRQGRTGGELFF,TGTGCCAGCAGCCCCCGACAAGGACGAACGGGAGGGGAGCTGTTTTTT
11,TRBJ1-2,TRBV9,NA,once,CASSSRGVYTF,TGTGCCAGCAGCTCTCGGGGTGTCTACACCTTC
14,TRBJ2-3,TRBV7-3,NA,NA,CASSLGQRWDTQYF,TGTGCCAGCAGCCTAGGACAGCGGTGGGATACGCAGTATTTT
14,TRBJ1-2,TRBV7-9,NA,NA,CASSLSSVNYGYTF,TGTGCCAGCAGCCTGTCCAGCGTTAACTATGGCTACACCTTC
14,TRBJ2-1,TRBV2,NA,few,CASMDLNSYNEQFF,TGTGCCAGCATGGACTTGAACTCCTACAATGAGCAGTTCTTC
13,TRBJ1-2,TRBV6-5,TRBD1,NA,CASRRQGAWGYTF,TGTGCCAGCAGGCGACAGGGGGCGTGGGGCTACACCTTC